Below are 6 T cell receptor beta chains sequenced from a single sample in a study of blood T cell repertoires in COVID-19. Repertoires were generated with immunoSEQ multiplex PCR, while TCRdb's copy carries only in-frame clones and drops some. The sample includes 90,000 to 100,000 clones, approximately 84% of them seen just once. Sequences were obtained from peripheral blood. These receptors were obtained from a man between 65 and 85 years old with acute or convalescent COVID-19.

This chain links TRBV11-2 with TRBJ2-4; 9 bases agree with TRBD2. The CDR3 has 14 amino acids. Germline V lookup: CDR1 SGHAT, CDR2 FQNNGV. V lost 9 bases, J lost 0 bases, and 3 bases stayed unmatched. The CDR3 protein is CASQREEAKNIQYF. CDR3 nucleotides: TGTGCCAGTCAGCGGGAGGAAGCCAAAAACATTCAGTACTTC.

V and J are TRBV11-2 and TRBJ2-7; 8 bases fit TRBD1. Germline-derived CDR1 and CDR2 are SGHAT and FQNNGV. Trimming at V came to 4 bases and at J to 3 bases, leaving 8 bases not matched to a gene. The CDR3 contains 15 residues. The CDR3 is CASSWGSGQGYEQYF. Here the CDR3 DNA reads TGTGCCAGCAGCTGGGGGTCCGGACAGGGCTACGAGCAGTACTTC.

The chain combines TRBV30 with TRBJ1-5, with TRBD1 identical over 10 bases. Germline CDR1 is GTSNPN and CDR2 is SVGIG (reference sequence). The CDR3 runs to 13 residues. Unmatched junction bases numbered 1, after V lost 5 bases and J lost 3 bases. DNA of the CDR3: TGTGCCTGGGACAGGGGGCACAATCAGCCCCAGCATTTT. It codes for CAWDRGHNQPQHF.

The chain carries TRBV30 and TRBJ2-7, with D unclear. Trimming removed 0 bases at V and 3 bases at J, with 9 bases between. The germline V gene encodes CDR1 GTSNPN and CDR2 SVGIG (reference sequence). The CDR3 covers 13 residues. CDR3 sequence: CAWSVRRSYEQYF. The CDR3 DNA is TGTGCCTGGAGTGTACGGCGGAGCTACGAGCAGTACTTC.

The genes are TRBV6-5 and TRBJ1-6; maybe TRBD1 (6 bases). This CDR3 spans 15 amino acids. CDR1 and CDR2 (germline): MNHEY, SVGAGI. The V and J ends lost 6 bases and 9 bases respectively, with 18 bases between them. The CDR3: CASSLGQGIGSPLHF. The CDR3 nucleotides read TGTGCCAGCAGCCTTGGGCAGGGGATTGGTTCACCCCTCCACTTT.

This chain connects TRBV2 to TRBJ2-3; possible D gene TRBD1, 7 bases. The CDR3 is 13 amino acids. Germline V CDR1 and CDR2: SNHLY, FYNNEI. The CDR3 sequence: CAGGGVITDTQYF. The CDR3 bases are TGTGCAGGGGGCGGGGTCATCACAGATACGCAGTATTTT.